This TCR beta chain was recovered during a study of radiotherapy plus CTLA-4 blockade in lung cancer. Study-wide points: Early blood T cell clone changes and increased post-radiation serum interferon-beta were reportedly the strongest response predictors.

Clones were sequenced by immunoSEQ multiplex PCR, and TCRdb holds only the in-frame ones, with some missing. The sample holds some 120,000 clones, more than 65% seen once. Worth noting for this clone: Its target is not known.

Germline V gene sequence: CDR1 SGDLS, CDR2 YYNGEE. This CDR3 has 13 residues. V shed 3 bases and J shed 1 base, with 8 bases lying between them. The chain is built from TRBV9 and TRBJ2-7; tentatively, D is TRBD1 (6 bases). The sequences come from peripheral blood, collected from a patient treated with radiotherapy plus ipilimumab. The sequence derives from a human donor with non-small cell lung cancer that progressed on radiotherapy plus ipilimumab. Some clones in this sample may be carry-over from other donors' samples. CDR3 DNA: TGTGCCAGCAGCGCAGACAGGTCCTACGAGCAGTACTTC. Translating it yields CASSADRSYEQYF.